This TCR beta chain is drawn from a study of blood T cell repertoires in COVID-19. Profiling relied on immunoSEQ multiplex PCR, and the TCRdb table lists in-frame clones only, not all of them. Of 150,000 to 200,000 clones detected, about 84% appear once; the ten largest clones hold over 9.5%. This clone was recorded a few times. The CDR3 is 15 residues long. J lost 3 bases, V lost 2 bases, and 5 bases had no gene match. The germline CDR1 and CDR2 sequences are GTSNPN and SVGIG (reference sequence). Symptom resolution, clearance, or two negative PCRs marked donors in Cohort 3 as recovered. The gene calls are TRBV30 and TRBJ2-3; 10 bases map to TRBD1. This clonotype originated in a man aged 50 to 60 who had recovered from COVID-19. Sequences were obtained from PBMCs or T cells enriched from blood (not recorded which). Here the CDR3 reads CAWSSGTGVTDTQYF. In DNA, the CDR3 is TGTGCCTGGAGTTCCGGGACAGGGGTGACAGATACGCAGTATTTT.